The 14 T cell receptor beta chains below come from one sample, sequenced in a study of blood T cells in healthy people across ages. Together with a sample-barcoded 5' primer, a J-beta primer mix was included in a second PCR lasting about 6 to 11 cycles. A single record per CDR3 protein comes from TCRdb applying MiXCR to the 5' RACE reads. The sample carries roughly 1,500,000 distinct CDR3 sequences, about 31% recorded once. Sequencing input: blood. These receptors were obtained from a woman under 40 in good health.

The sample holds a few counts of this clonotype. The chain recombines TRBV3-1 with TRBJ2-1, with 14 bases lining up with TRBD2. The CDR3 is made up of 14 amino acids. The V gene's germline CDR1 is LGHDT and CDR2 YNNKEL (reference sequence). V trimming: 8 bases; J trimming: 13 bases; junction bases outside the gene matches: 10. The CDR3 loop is CASGDQGLAGVQFF. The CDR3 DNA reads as TGTGCCAGCGGGGACCAGGGACTAGCGGGAGTTCAGTTCTTC.

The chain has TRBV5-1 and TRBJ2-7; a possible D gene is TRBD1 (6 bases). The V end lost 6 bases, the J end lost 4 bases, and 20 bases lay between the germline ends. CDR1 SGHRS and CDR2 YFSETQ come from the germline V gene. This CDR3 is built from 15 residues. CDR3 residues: CASTHERQGYYEQYF. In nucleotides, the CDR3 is TGCGCCAGCACCCACGAGCGCCAGGGGTATTACGAGCAGTACTTC.

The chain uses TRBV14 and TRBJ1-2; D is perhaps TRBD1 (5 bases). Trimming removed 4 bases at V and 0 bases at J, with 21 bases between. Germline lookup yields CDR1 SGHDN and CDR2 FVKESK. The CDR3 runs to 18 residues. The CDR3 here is CASSPRDGGARSNYGYTF. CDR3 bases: TGTGCCAGCAGCCCTCGGGACGGAGGAGCCCGTTCTAACTATGGCTACACCTTC.

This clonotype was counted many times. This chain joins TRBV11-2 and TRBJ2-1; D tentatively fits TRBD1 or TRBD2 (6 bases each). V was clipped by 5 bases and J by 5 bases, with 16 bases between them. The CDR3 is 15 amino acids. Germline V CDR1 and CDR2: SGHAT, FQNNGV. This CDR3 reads CASSPRYGGHNEQFF. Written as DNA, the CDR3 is TGTGCCAGCAGCCCAAGGTATGGGGGGCACAATGAGCAGTTCTTC.

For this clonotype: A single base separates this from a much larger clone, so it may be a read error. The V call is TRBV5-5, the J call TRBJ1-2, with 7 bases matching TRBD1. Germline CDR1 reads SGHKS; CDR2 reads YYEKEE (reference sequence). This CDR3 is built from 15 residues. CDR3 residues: CAGSSRQGGDYGYTF. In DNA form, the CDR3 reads TGTGCCGGCAGCTCAAGACAGGGTGGTGACTATGGCTACACCTTC.

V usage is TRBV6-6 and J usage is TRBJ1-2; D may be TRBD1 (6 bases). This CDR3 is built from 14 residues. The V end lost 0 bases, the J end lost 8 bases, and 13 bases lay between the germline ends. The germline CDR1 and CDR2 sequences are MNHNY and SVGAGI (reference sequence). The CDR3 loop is CASSYSTGARGYTF. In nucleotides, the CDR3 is TGTGCCAGCAGTTACTCGACGGGGGCGAGGGGCTACACCTTC.

CDR3 protein: CSVDLDRGYNSNQPQHF. The CDR3 DNA reads as TGCAGCGTTGATTTGGACAGGGGTTATAATAGCAATCAGCCCCAGCATTTT. V and J are TRBV29-1 and TRBJ1-5; 9 bases align to TRBD1. The CDR3 is 17 residues long. Germline CDR1 reads SQVTM; CDR2 reads ANQGSEA. Unmatched junction bases numbered 9, after V lost 3 bases and J lost 0 bases.

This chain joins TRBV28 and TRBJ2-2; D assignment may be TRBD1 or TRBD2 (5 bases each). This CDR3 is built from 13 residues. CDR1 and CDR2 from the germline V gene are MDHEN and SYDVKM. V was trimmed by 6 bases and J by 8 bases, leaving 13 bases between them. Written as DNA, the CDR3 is TGTGCCAGCAGACAGGACTTTTCTGGGGAGCTGTTTTTT. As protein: CASRQDFSGELFF.

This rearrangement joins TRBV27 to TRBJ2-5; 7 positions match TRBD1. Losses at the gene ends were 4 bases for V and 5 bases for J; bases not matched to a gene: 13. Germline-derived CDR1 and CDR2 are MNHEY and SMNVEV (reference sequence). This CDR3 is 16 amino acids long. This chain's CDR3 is CASSSEPGQRKETQYF. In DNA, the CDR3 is TGTGCCAGCAGTTCGGAACCGGGACAGAGAAAGGAGACCCAGTACTTC.

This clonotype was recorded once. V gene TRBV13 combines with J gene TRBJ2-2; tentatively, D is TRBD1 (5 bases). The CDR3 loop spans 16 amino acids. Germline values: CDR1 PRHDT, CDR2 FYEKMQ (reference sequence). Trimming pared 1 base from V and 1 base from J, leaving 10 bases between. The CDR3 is CASSLVSRVNTGELFF. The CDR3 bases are TGTGCCAGCAGCTTAGTTAGCAGGGTGAACACCGGGGAGCTGTTTTTT.

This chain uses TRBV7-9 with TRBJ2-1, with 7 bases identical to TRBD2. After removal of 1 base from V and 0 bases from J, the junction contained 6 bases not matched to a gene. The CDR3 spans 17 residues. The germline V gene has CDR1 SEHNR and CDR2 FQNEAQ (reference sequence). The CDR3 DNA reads TGTGCCAGCAGCTTAGAGAGGACGGGGGGCTCCTACAATGAGCAGTTCTTC. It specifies CASSLERTGGSYNEQFF.

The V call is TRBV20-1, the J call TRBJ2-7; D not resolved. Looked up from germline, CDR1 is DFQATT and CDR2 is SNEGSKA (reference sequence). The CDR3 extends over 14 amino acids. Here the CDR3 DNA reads TGCAGAGCCCATCCGACCAACTGGGGCTACGAGCAGTACTTC. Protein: CRAHPTNWGYEQYF.

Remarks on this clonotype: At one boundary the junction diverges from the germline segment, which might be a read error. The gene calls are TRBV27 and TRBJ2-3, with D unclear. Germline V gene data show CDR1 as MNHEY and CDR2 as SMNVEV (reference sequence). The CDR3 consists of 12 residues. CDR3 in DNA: TGTGCCAGCAGTTGGCTTCAAGATACACAGTATTTT. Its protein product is CASSWLQDTQYF.

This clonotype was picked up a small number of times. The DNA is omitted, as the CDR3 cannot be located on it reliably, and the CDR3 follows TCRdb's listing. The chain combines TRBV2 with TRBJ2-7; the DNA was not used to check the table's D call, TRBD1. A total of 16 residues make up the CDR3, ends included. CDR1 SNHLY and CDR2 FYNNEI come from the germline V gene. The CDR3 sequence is CASNSFGPGGSYEQYF.